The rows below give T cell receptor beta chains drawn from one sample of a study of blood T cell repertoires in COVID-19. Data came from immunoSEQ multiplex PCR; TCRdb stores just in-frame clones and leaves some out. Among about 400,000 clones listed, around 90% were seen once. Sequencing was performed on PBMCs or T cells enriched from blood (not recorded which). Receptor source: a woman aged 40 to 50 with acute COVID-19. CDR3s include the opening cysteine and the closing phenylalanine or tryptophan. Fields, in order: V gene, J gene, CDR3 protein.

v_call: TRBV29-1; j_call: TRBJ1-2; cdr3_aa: CSVRPNQTGDYGYTF
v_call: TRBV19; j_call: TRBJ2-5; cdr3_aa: CASSIGSGAGETQYF
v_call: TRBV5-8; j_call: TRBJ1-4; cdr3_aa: CASPPRSRGSNEKLFF
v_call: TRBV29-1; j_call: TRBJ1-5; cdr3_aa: CSVSGGSGNQPQHF
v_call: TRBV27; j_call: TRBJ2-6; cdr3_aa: CASSLYRESGANVLTF
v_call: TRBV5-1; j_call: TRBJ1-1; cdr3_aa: CASRTEGATEAFF
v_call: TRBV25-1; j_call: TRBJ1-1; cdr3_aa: CASRLTQGAEAFF
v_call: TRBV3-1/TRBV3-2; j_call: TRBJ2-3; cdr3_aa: CASSQVEGPGDTQYF
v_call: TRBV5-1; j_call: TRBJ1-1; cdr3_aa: CASSLGVAEAFF
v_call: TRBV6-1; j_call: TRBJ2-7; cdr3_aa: CASSDLYEQYF
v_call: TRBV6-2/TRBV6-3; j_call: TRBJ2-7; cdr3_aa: CASSYRGGHLEQYF
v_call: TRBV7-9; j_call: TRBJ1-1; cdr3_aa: CASSVRDRGTEAFF
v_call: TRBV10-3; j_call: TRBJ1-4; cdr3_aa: CAISGGLGEKLFF
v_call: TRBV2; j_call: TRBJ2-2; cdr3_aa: CASSGQGAGELFF
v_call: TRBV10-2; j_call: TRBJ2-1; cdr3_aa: CASSGGAGVPYNEQFF
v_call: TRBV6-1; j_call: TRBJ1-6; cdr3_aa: CASSEAGGADSPLHF
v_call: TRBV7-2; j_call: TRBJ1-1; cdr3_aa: CASSLVGNTEAFF
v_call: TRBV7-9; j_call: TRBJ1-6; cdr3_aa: CASSLAAGGDSPLHF
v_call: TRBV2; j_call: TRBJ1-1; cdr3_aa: CASSPDRQNTEAFF
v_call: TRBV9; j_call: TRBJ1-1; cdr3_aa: CASSARGDPNTEAFF
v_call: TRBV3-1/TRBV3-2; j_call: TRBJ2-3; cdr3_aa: CASSLGTSGRTDTQYF
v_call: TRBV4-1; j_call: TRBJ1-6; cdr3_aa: CASSQEQGQTVNSPLHF
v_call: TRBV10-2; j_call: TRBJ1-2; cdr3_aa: CASSEAGTDPYGYTF
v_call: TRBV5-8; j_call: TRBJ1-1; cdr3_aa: CASSLDRGAFF
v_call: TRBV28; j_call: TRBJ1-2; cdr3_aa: CASRHTGTGSVEGYTF
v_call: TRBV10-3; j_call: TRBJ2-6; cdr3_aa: CAISESVAGDSGANVLTF
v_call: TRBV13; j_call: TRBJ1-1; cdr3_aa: CASSLGYRANTEAFF
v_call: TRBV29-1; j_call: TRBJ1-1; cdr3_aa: CSVDSPGGTEAFF
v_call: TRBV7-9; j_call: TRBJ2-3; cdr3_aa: CASSSLLAGSTDTQYF
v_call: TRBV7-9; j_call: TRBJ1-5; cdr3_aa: CASSLGQARNQPQHF
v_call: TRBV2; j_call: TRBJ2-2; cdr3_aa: CASLSTVKGTGELFF
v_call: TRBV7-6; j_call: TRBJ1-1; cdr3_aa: CASSLMQWNTEAFF
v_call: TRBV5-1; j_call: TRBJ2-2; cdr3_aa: CASSLGGQGTPGELFF
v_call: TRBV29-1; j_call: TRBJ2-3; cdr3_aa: CSVGGSNTQYF
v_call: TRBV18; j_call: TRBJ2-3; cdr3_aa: CASSPSSGDTQYF
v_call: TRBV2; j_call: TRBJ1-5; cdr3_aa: CASSDVHRGLVWQPQHF
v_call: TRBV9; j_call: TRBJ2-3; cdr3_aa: CASSVGTSGLGDTQYF
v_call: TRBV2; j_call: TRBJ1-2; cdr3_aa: CASNSNNYGYTF
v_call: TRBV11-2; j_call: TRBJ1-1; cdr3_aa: CASSLWGVGAEAFF
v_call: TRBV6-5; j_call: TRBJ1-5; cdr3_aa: CASTSPGTGYQPQHF
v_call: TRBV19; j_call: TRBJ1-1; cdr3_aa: CASSGQQNTEAFF
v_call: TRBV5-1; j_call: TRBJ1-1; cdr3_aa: CASSLGAGGSTEAFF
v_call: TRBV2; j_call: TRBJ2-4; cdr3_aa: CASTGQGPNIQYF
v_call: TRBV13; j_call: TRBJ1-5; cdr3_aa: CASSSREGNQPQHF
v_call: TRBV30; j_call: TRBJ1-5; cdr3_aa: CAWSVTGNQPQHF
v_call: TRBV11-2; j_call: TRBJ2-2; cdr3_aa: CASRRQSSNTGELFF
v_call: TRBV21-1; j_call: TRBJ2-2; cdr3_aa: CASSRETGGWELFF
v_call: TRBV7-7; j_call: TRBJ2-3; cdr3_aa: CASSLSEGTGTITDTQYF
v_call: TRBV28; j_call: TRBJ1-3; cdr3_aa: CASSLFPDVGRGNTIYF
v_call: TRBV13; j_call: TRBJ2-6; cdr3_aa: CASKPGQLFASSGANVLTF
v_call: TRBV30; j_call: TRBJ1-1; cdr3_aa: CAWSPGIVSEAFF
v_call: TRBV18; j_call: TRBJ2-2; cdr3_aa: CASSLDRGDTGELFF
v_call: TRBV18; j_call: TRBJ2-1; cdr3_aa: CASSLKRTSGVSYNEQFF
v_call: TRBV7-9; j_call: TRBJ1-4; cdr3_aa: CASSLGIEGTNEKLFF
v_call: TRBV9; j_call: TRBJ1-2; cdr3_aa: CASSGGFVTYGYTF